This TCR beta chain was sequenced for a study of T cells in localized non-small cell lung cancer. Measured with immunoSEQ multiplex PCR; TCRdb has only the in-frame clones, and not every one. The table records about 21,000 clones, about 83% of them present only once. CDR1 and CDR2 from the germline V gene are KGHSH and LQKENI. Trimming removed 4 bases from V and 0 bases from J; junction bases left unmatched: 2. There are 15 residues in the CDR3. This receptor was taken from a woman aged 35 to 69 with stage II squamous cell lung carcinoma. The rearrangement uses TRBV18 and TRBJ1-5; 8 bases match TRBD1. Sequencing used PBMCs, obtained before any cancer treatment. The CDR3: CASSQGQVSNQPQHF. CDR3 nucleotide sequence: TGTGCCAGCTCACAGGGACAGGTTAGCAATCAGCCCCAGCATTTT.